This TCR beta chain was obtained from a study of beta chain features in type 1 diabetes. Study results and limitations: No resolution was reached here on whether HLA type influences TCRB rearrangement. Any PCR bias toward short templates would affect both groups alike. Insertion counts at VDJ junctions were lower in type 1 diabetes patients, who also showed more deletions there. Shortening of TCRB CDR3s, moderate but significant, appeared in all four CD4+ subsets of Type 1 diabetes patients.

Concerning this clone itself: Its cognate antigen is unknown.

The CDR3 consists of 15 residues. Germline CDR1 is SGHVS and CDR2 is FQNEAQ. J lost 3 bases, V lost 5 bases, and 10 bases had no gene match. Sorting gave populations that all exceeded 98% purity. TCRB transcripts that were expressed got sequenced, as all of the isolated RNA had been reverse transcribed. The table came from immunoSEQ multiplex PCR; TCRdb's copy has only in-frame clones and leaves some out. The repertoire holds a few hundred thousand clones, with about 10% as singletons. The sequence was collected from a man between 25 and 39 years old with type 1 diabetes. The chain links TRBV7-8 to TRBJ2-7, with 7 bases aligning to TRBD1. The sample was central memory CD4+ T cells from blood. The CDR3 here is CASSHTGVGHYEQYF. CDR3 nucleotide sequence: TGTGCCAGCAGCCATACAGGGGTTGGACACTACGAGCAGTACTTC.